This entry describes one T cell receptor beta chain. Its specificity is not known. These data originate in a study of vaccination effects on CD4 cells after COVID-19. Data came from immunoSEQ multiplex PCR; TCRdb stores just in-frame clones and leaves some out. In the table there are 29,000 or so clones, 74% of which are singletons. Within the ViraFEST assay, antigen-specific CD4+ T cells underwent expansion with viral peptide pools prior to sequencing. With 10 days of culture completed, CD4+ T cells were isolated. Of the BNT162b2 and mRNA-1273 vaccines, participants received two doses of one or the other. This sequence was found in a human donor who received a COVID-19 vaccine. The sequenced sample was CD4+ T cells from PBMCs cultured with HCoV-OC43 spike peptides, obtained after COVID-19 vaccination. The subset: HCoV-OC43 spike overlapping peptide pool stimulation.

CDR3 loop: CATGEAGKETQYF. Written as DNA, the CDR3 is TGTGCCACCGGGGAGGCAGGTAAAGAGACCCAGTACTTC. The V call is TRBV24-1, the J call TRBJ2-5, with a tentative D call TRBD2 (6 bases). CDR1 is KGHDR, CDR2 SFDVKD, per germline. This CDR3 is built from 13 residues. V gave up 9 bases and J gave up 3 bases, with 13 bases separating them.